This T cell receptor beta chain emerged from a study of blood T cell repertoires in COVID-19. The overall study: PBMCs, B-cell-depleted T cells, or T cells were the source of the cDNA or gDNA that made up the material.

Using immunoSEQ multiplex PCR, the repertoire was profiled, and TCRdb retains in-frame clones only, with some absent. The data contain over 200,000 clones, approximately 86% of them seen just once; the ten biggest clones take up approximately 3%. V dropped 5 bases and J dropped 8 bases, with 15 bases sitting between them. The CDR3 runs to 13 residues. From germline, CDR1 is SGHTA and CDR2 FQGNSA. The gene calls are TRBV7-2 and TRBJ1-2; the D is unclear. The specimen sequenced was peripheral blood. The sequence was obtained from a young woman who had recovered from COVID-19. The CDR3 region is CASSPALGRGYTF. As DNA, the CDR3 is TGTGCCAGCAGCCCCGCCTTGGGCCGAGGCTACACCTTC.